This record concerns one TCR beta chain sequence. This clone was seen once. The target of this receptor is not known. Nothing much larger sits one base from this clone, and base qualities are not available. The method was the immunoSEQ multiplex PCR assay. Imported from immuneACCESS, the table was reduced by TCRdb to in-frame sequences with V and J called. These copies leave out some clones; in studies compared against another copy, an unresolved V gene accounts for under half, and the cause of the remainder is not known. In all, the sample holds about 410,000 clones, and 75% to 95% of those were seen once. Jointly, the top ten make up around 6.5% of the sample. This specimen comes from a study of control samples from healthy donors and cancer patients (dated by TCRdb to the early 2020s). The junction shows trimming of 5 bases on V and 1 base on J, and the gene matches do not reach 0 bases of it. The CDR3, cysteine through phenylalanine, is 13 amino acids long. The read is trimmed to its CDR3 DNA, 39 bases read in frame from base 1. CDR1 and CDR2 were assigned from the germline V gene as KGHDR and SFDVKD.

The chain links TRBV24-1 with TRBJ1-2; 7 bases in the junction line up with TRBD1. The TCR was taken from a man aged 35-49 years with head and neck cancer. The specimen was PBMCs. CDR3 protein: CATSAGGNYGYTF. The bases read TGTGCCACCAGTGCAGGGGGTAACTATGGCTACACCTTC.